Shown below are 18 T cell receptor beta chains from a single sample sequenced in a study of T cell responses to AZD1222 COVID-19 vaccine. Here immunoSEQ multiplex PCR was the method, and the copy in TCRdb shows in-frame clones only, minus some. The sample consists of over 90,000 clones, approximately 88% of them appearing once. The sample here was peripheral blood, taken on day 0 of AZD1222 vaccination. The receptor set was obtained from an adult in good health.

The chain recombines TRBV11-1 with TRBJ2-5, with no clear D. From germline, CDR1 is SGHAT and CDR2 FQDESV (reference sequence). V lost 5 bases, J lost 3 bases, and 16 bases lay in between. CDR3 length: 15 residues. The CDR3 coding sequence is TGTGCCAGCAGCCCCCATGAGGTTCGAAAAGAGACCCAGTACTTC. Residues: CASSPHEVRKETQYF.

This clone was seen only once. This chain joins TRBV6-5 and TRBJ2-7, with D unresolved. The ends were cut back, 5 bases at V and 2 bases at J, with 10 bases in the middle. Germline V CDR1 and CDR2: MNHEY, SVGAGI. The CDR3 length is 13 residues. In DNA, the CDR3 is TGTGCCAGCAGTCGTCCAGGTACCTACGAGCAGTACTTC. Encoded protein: CASSRPGTYEQYF.

For the CDR3, the DNA is TGTGCCAGCAGCGCCGGGACTAGCGGCGGCAATGAGCAGTTCTTC. As protein: CASSAGTSGGNEQFF. The chain has TRBV9 and TRBJ2-1, with 11 bases matching TRBD2. The germline V gene encodes CDR1 SGDLS and CDR2 YYNGEE. J gave up 6 bases and V 3 bases, and 5 bases lay outside the gene matches. The CDR3 runs to 15 residues.

The V call is TRBV7-8, the J call TRBJ2-1; 8 bases align to TRBD1. CDR3 length: 15 residues. The V gene's germline CDR1 is SGHVS and CDR2 FQNEAQ. V lost 5 bases, J lost 5 bases, and 8 bases stayed unmatched. This chain's CDR3 is CASSPDRGTDNEQFF. The CDR3 nucleotides read TGTGCCAGCAGCCCAGACAGGGGAACGGACAATGAGCAGTTCTTC. Using reference TRBV7-8 and TRBJ2-1 for the parts outside the CDR3, the full variable domain is GAGVSQSPRYKVAKRGQDVALRCDPISGHVSLFWYQQALGQGPEFLTYFQNEAQLDKSGLPSDRFFAERPEGSVSTLKIQRTQQEDSAVYLCASSPDRGTDNEQFFGPGTRLTVL.

The CDR3 reads CASSPTGQFPYEQYF. CDR3 bases: TGTGCCAGCTCACCAACGGGCCAGTTCCCCTACGAGCAGTACTTC. The chain couples TRBV18 to TRBJ2-7, with no clear D. Germline values: CDR1 KGHSH, CDR2 LQKENI. The CDR3 length is 15 residues. The ends were cut back, 2 bases at V and 2 bases at J, with 13 bases in the middle.

The chain employs TRBV9 and TRBJ2-7, with a tentative D call TRBD1 (6 bases). V was cut by 4 bases and J by 3 bases, with 14 bases left in between. This CDR3 is built from 14 residues. CDR1 is SGDLS and CDR2 is YYNGEE in the germline V gene. The CDR3 bases are TGTGCCAGCAGCCTTGGGGGCTCCTACTACGAGCAGTACTTC. Its translation is CASSLGGSYYEQYF.

The chain employs TRBV27 and TRBJ1-2, with 7 positions matching TRBD1. This CDR3 comprises 15 residues. The germline V gene has CDR1 MNHEY and CDR2 SMNVEV (reference sequence). Trimming at V came to 5 bases and at J to 3 bases, leaving 9 bases not matched to a gene. The DNA of the CDR3 is TGTGCCAGCAGTCCAGCGACAGGGTTTGACTATGGCTACACCTTC. Protein: CASSPATGFDYGYTF.

V is TRBV7-2 and J is TRBJ1-3; no clear D gene. Trimming took 5 bases from V and 0 from J, leaving 8 bases between them. Per the germline V gene, CDR1 is SGHTA and CDR2 is FQGNSA. The CDR3 is 14 amino acids. This CDR3 reads CASSPVLSGNTIYF. Written as DNA, the CDR3 is TGTGCCAGCAGCCCCGTCCTCTCTGGAAACACCATATATTTT.

This chain uses TRBV7-8 with TRBJ1-5, with TRBD1 matching over 7 bases. Germline V gene lookup returns CDR1 SGHVS and CDR2 FQNEAQ. After removal of 0 bases from V and 5 bases from J, the junction contained 1 base not matched to a gene. The CDR3 covers 14 residues. Written as DNA, the CDR3 is TGTGCCAGCAGCTTAGCAGGGGGCTATCAGCCCCAGCATTTT. It is translated as CASSLAGGYQPQHF. The variable domain in full, with the rest retrieved from reference TRBV7-8 and TRBJ1-5, is GAGVSQSPRYKVAKRGQDVALRCDPISGHVSLFWYQQALGQGPEFLTYFQNEAQLDKSGLPSDRFFAERPEGSVSTLKIQRTQQEDSAVYLCASSLAGGYQPQHFGDGTRLSIL.

This clone was detected only once. This chain joins TRBV10-3 and TRBJ2-1, with 9 bases aligning to TRBD2. There are 14 residues in the CDR3. CDR1 and CDR2 from the germline V gene are ENHRY and SYGVKD. After removal of 8 bases from V and 5 bases from J, the junction contained 7 bases not matched to a gene. DNA of the CDR3: TGTGCCATCGGTTGGGTAGCGGGGGACAATGAGCAGTTCTTC. Its protein is CAIGWVAGDNEQFF.

This clone was observed once. The rearrangement joins TRBV12-5 to TRBJ1-1, with TRBD1 matching 12 bases. Germline trimming cut 1 base from V and 6 bases from J; bases unmatched to any gene: 6. The length of the CDR3 is 16 residues. CDR1 LGHNT and CDR2 FRNRAP come from the germline V gene. The CDR3 is CASGLGPGQGASEAFF. In nucleotides, the CDR3 is TGTGCTAGTGGTTTGGGACCGGGACAGGGGGCTTCTGAAGCTTTCTTT.

The V and J genes are TRBV12-3 or TRBV12-4 and TRBJ1-1; D is unclear. V was clipped by 3 bases and J by 1 base, with 6 bases between them. The CDR3 extends over 13 amino acids. DNA of the CDR3: TGTGCCAGCAGTTTCCGGCGGAACACTGAAGCTTTCTTT. Protein: CASSFRRNTEAFF.

The chain employs TRBV9 and TRBJ1-2, with D tentatively TRBD1 (6 bases). The CDR3 consists of 15 residues. Trimming removed 4 bases from V and 2 bases from J, with 15 bases in between. Germline CDR1 and CDR2: SGDLS and YYNGEE. The CDR3 reads CASSLEGDGNYGYTF. The CDR3 nucleotides read TGTGCCAGCAGCTTAGAGGGGGACGGGAACTATGGCTACACCTTC.

The chain couples TRBV9 to TRBJ1-3, with TRBD1 matching 8 bases. Germline values: CDR1 SGDLS, CDR2 YYNGEE. This CDR3 contains 15 residues. V dropped 3 bases and J dropped 3; count of bases not matched to a gene: 5. This CDR3 is CASSATDRGGNTIYF. The DNA for the CDR3 is TGTGCCAGCAGCGCGACTGACAGGGGTGGAAACACCATATATTTT.

This rearrangement joins TRBV9 to TRBJ2-2; D is perhaps TRBD1 (6 bases). The V end lost 0 bases, the J end lost 5 bases, and 14 bases lay between the germline ends. In germline, CDR1 is SGDLS, CDR2 YYNGEE. This CDR3 is built from 16 residues. This CDR3 reads CASSVEEGVETGELFF. The CDR3 region has the DNA TGTGCCAGCAGCGTAGAAGAGGGGGTAGAGACCGGGGAGCTGTTTTTT. Using reference TRBV9 and TRBJ2-2 for the parts outside the CDR3, the full variable domain is DSGVTQTPKHLITATGQRVTLRCSPRSGDLSVYWYQQSLDQGLQFLIQYYNGEERAKGNILERFSAQQFPDLHSELNLSSLELGDSALYFCASSVEEGVETGELFFGEGSRLTVL.

This chain uses TRBV7-9 with TRBJ1-6; D call uncertain. Germline V CDR1 and CDR2: SEHNR, FQNEAQ (reference sequence). The V and J ends lost 4 bases and 6 bases respectively, with 4 bases between them. The CDR3 sequence is 12 residues long. The CDR3 is CASSYLNSPLHF. The CDR3 DNA reads as TGTGCCAGCAGCTACCTTAATTCACCCCTCCACTTT.

The rearrangement links TRBV6-6 to TRBJ1-5; no clear D gene. Germline loops: CDR1 MNHNY, CDR2 SVGAGI (reference sequence). V was cut by 2 bases and J by 0 bases, with 5 bases left in between. CDR3 length equals 14 residues. DNA of the CDR3: TGTGCCAGCAGTTACATTTTTAGCAATCAGCCCCAGCATTTT. Protein product: CASSYIFSNQPQHF.

V and J are TRBV7-2 and TRBJ2-1; 9 nucleotides line up with TRBD2. V trimming: 1 base; J trimming: 5 bases; junction bases outside the gene matches: 3. This CDR3 has 15 residues. Germline assignment: CDR1 SGHTA and CDR2 FQGNSA. CDR3 sequence: CASSLGLAANNEQFF. The CDR3 bases are TGTGCCAGCAGCTTAGGACTAGCGGCAAACAATGAGCAGTTCTTC.